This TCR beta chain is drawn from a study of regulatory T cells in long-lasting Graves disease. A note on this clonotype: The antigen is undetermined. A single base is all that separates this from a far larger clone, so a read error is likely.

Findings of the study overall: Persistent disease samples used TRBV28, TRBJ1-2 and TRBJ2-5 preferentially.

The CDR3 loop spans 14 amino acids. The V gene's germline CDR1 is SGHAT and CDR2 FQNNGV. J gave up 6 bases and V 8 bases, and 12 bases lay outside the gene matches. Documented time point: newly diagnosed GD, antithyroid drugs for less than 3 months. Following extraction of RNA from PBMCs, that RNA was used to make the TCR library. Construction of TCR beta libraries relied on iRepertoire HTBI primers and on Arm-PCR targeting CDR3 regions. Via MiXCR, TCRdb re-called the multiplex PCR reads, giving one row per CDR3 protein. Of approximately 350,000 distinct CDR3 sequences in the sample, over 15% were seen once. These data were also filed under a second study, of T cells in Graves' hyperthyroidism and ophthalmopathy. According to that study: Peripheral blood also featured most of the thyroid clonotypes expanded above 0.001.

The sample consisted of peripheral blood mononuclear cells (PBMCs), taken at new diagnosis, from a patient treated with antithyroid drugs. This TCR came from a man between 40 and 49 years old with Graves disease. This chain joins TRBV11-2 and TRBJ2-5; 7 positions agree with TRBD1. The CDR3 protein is CASGDKGAQKTQYF. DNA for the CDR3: TGTGCCAGCGGAGACAAGGGGGCACAAAAGACCCAGTACTTC. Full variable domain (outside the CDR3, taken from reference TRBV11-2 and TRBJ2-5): EAGVAQSPRYKIIEKRQSVAFWCNPISGHATLYWYQQILGQGPKLLIQFQNNGVVDDSQLPKDRFSAERLKGVDSTLKIQPAKLEDSAVYLCASGDKGAQKTQYFGPGTRLLVL.